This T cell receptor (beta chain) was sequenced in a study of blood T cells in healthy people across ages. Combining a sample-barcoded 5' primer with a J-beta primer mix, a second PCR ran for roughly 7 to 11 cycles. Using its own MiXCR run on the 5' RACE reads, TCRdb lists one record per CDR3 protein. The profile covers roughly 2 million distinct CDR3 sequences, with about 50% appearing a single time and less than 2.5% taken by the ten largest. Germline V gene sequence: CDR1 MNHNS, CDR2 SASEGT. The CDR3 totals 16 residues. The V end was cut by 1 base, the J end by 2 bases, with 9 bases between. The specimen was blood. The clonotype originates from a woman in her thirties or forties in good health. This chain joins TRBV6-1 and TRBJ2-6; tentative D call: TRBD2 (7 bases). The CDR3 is CASSEGEGAGANVLTF. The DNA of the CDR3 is TGTGCCAGCAGTGAAGGGGAGGGGGCTGGGGCCAACGTCCTGACTTTC.